The 9 T cell receptor beta chains given below trace back to one sample, sequenced in a study of identical twins (dated by TCRdb to about 2016). Library method: 5' RACE. Instrument used: Illumina HiSeq 2000. In-frame beta chains were kept once TCRdb had trimmed the public reads at Q25 with fastp and called clones with MiXCR. Rows with one shared CDR3 protein collapse into an entry with the most common genes and DNA. The sample table lists 350,000 to 450,000 distinct CDR3 sequences, approximately 17% of them with a count of one. The ten top clones hold 10% to 15% of the sample. The sample was naive T cells sorted from blood. The cell subset or site label, as the study defines it: cells isolated with a human naive T-cell isolation kit. The receptors shown here come from a man aged 50 to 59 in good health.

The CDR3 nucleotides are TGCAGTGCTGACTACGTGGGGGTGGACGAGCAGTACTTC. Protein: CSADYVGVDEQYF. This rearrangement joins TRBV20-1 to TRBJ2-7, with D perhaps given as TRBD1 or TRBD2 (5 bases each). Trimming removed 5 bases at V and 5 bases at J, with 16 bases between. Germline values: CDR1 DFQATT, CDR2 SNEGSKA (reference sequence). This CDR3 has 13 residues.

This clonotype was observed a few times. V is TRBV28 and J is TRBJ2-1; D remains unclear. This CDR3 comprises 13 residues. Germline CDR1 MDHEN, CDR2 SYDVKM. Trimming removed 6 bases from V and 6 bases from J, with 12 bases in between. The CDR3 DNA reads TGTGCCAGCAGCCCTGACTCAGGCAATGAGCAGTTCTTC. Translated: CASSPDSGNEQFF.

This chain links TRBV10-3 with TRBJ2-3; D is unresolved. Germline V gives CDR1 ENHRY, CDR2 SYGVKD. V lost 3 bases and J 1 base, leaving 17 bases between the germline ends. The CDR3 is made up of 17 amino acids. The CDR3 reads CAISDVVATSGTDTQYF. CDR3 DNA: TGTGCCATCAGTGACGTGGTCGCGACTTCGGGCACAGATACGCAGTATTTT.

This clonotype was recorded at least ten times. The chain uses TRBV28 and TRBJ2-5; no reliable D call. This CDR3 has 11 residues. V shed 6 bases and J shed 1 base, with 3 bases lying between them. Germline lookup yields CDR1 MDHEN and CDR2 SYDVKM. The CDR3 DNA reads TGTGCCAGCAGGACCCAAGAGACCCAGTACTTC. It codes for CASRTQETQYF.

The chain joins TRBV9 to TRBJ2-7; the D gene could be TRBD1 or TRBD2 (6 bases each). V shed 3 bases and J shed 0 bases, with 10 bases lying between them. CDR3 length: 14 amino acids. The germline gives CDR1 SGDLS, CDR2 YYNGEE. The CDR3 region is CASSGRDNSYEQYF. As DNA, the CDR3 is TGTGCCAGCAGCGGGCGGGACAACTCCTACGAGCAGTACTTC.

This clonotype was observed a handful of times. The chain couples TRBV6-5 to TRBJ1-6; D unresolved. CDR1 is MNHEY, CDR2 SVGAGI, per germline. V was pared by 2 bases and J by 0 bases, with 14 bases between. CDR3 length: 18 residues. The DNA for the CDR3 is TGTGCCAGCAGTTACGAGGCGGTCCCTAGCTCCTATAATTCACCCCTCCACTTT. It is translated as CASSYEAVPSSYNSPLHF.

V usage is TRBV5-6 and J usage is TRBJ2-1; 9 bases match TRBD2. Germline lookup yields CDR1 SGHDT and CDR2 YYEEEE. The V segment lost 0 bases and the J segment 6 bases; nucleotides outside the gene matches: 4. This CDR3 has 15 residues. CDR3 amino acids: CASSLGLAGRNEQFF. Written as DNA, the CDR3 is TGTGCCAGCAGCTTGGGGCTAGCGGGGCGCAATGAGCAGTTCTTC. Variable domain in full (rest from reference TRBV5-6 and TRBJ2-1): DAGVTQSPTHLIKTRGQQVTLRCSPKSGHDTVSWYQQALGQGPQFIFQYYEEEERQRGNFPDRFSGHQFPNYSSELNVNALLLGDSALYLCASSLGLAGRNEQFFGPGTRLTVL.

This clonotype was seen once. The rearrangement uses TRBV7-2 and TRBJ1-3; perhaps TRBD1 as D (5 bases). This CDR3 is built from 15 residues. Germline lookup yields CDR1 SGHTA and CDR2 FQGNSA. V was pared by 3 bases and J by 4 bases, with 13 bases between. Here the CDR3 DNA reads TGTGCCAGCAGCTTGCAGGGAGGATGGGGAAACACCATATATTTT. Encoded protein: CASSLQGGWGNTIYF. Full variable domain (rest looked up from reference TRBV7-2 and TRBJ1-3): GAGVSQSPSNKVTEKGKDVELRCDPISGHTALYWYRQSLGQGLEFLIYFQGNSAPDKSGLPSDRFSAERTGGSVSTLTIQRTQQEDSAVYLCASSLQGGWGNTIYFGEGSWLTVV.

This clonotype was seen a handful of times. The J gene is TRBJ1-5, the V gene TRBV12-3 or TRBV12-4; a weak D match, TRBD1 (6 bases). V was shortened by 5 bases and J by 7 bases, with 12 bases between the two germline ends. The CDR3 spans 13 residues. The CDR3 is CASSPGVRQPQHF. The CDR3, as DNA: TGTGCCAGCAGTCCAGGGGTCCGGCAGCCCCAGCATTTT.